Each of the 19 T cell receptor beta chains below was sequenced from the same sample in a study of blood T cells in healthy people across ages. A J-beta primer mix and a sample-barcoded 5' primer were used in a second PCR of about 7 to 12 cycles. TCRdb re-called the 5' RACE reads with MiXCR, one entry per CDR3 protein. This sample has under 750,000 distinct CDR3 sequences, with about 45% found just once. Sequencing was performed on blood. Receptor source: a man older than 75 in good health.

The chain employs TRBV5-1 and TRBJ2-7; D is unclear. Trimming removed 4 bases from V and 6 bases from J, with 11 bases in between. The CDR3 covers 12 residues. Germline loops: CDR1 SGHRS, CDR2 YFSETQ. Written as DNA, the CDR3 is TGCGCCAGCAGCGACGTGATATGCGAGCAGTACTTC. Amino acids: CASSDVICEQYF. Using reference TRBV5-1 and TRBJ2-7 for the parts outside the CDR3, the full variable domain is KAGVTQTPRYLIKTRGQQVTLSCSPISGHRSVSWYQQTPGQGLQFLFEYFSETQRNKGNFPGRFSGRQFSNSRSEMNVSTLELGDSALYLCASSDVICEQYFGPGTRLTVT.

This clonotype occurred once. This chain connects TRBV15 to TRBJ2-4, with D perhaps matching TRBD1 (6 bases). CDR3 length: 18 residues. Per germline, CDR1 LNHNV and CDR2 YYDKDF (reference sequence). V dropped 4 bases and J dropped 0 bases, with 19 bases sitting between them. The CDR3: CATSIPGHLRLAKNIQYF. For the CDR3, the DNA is TGTGCCACCAGCATTCCGGGACACCTTAGGCTAGCCAAAAACATTCAGTACTTC.

V usage is TRBV5-4 and J usage is TRBJ2-1, with D perhaps TRBD2 (6 bases). V lost 5 bases to trimming and J lost 2 bases, with 8 bases between them. The CDR3 runs 13 residues. Germline assignment: CDR1 SGHNT and CDR2 YYREEE (reference sequence). CDR3 amino acids: CASSVAAYNEQFF. CDR3 DNA sequence: TGTGCCAGCAGTGTAGCGGCCTACAATGAGCAGTTCTTC.

This chain connects TRBV20-1 to TRBJ1-1, with 7 bases fitting TRBD1. Germline lookup yields CDR1 DFQATT and CDR2 SNEGSKA (reference sequence). This CDR3 region has 13 residues. Here the CDR3 DNA reads TGCGCGGTAGACCGGGACAGTAACACTGAAGCTTTCTTT. Translated, it gives CAVDRDSNTEAFF.

This clonotype was observed many times. The chain has TRBV10-3 and TRBJ2-5, with TRBD1 identical over 7 bases. V shed 0 bases and J 4 bases; nucleotides not matched to a gene: 5. The germline gives CDR1 ENHRY, CDR2 SYGVKD. The CDR3 length is 15 residues. In DNA form, the CDR3 reads TGTGCCATCAGTGAGTCCACAGGGGCGTCAGAGACCCAGTACTTC. Translation gives CAISESTGASETQYF.

The genes are TRBV9 and TRBJ2-5, with 9 bases that match TRBD1. Germline V gene lookup returns CDR1 SGDLS and CDR2 YYNGEE. Germline trimming cut 0 bases from V and 11 bases from J; bases unmatched to any gene: 14. This CDR3 comprises 16 residues. This chain's CDR3 is CASSVGGQGLRNEQYF. The DNA for the CDR3 is TGTGCCAGCAGCGTAGGGGGACAGGGCTTAAGAAATGAGCAGTACTTC.

This rearrangement joins TRBV27 to TRBJ2-5, with 10 bases that match TRBD1. Judging by the DNA end, TRBJ2-7 fits better; the J call may be wrong. CDR1 is MNHEY and CDR2 is SMNVEV in the germline V gene (reference sequence). The CDR3 covers 13 residues. The CDR3 DNA is TGTGCCAGCCCGGGACAGGGGTCCTACGAGCAGTACTTC. It yields the protein CASPGQGSYEQYF.

The genes are TRBV2 and TRBJ1-2; 8 bases match TRBD1. This CDR3 is built from 13 residues. Germline V gene data show CDR1 as SNHLY and CDR2 as FYNNEI. DNA of the CDR3: TGTGCGACCGGACAGGGCGGCCGGTATGGCTACACCTTC. Its protein is CATGQGGRYGYTF.

V usage is TRBV20-1 and J usage is TRBJ1-3; D gene uncertain. The V and J ends lost 3 bases and 0 bases respectively, with 9 bases between them. CDR3 size: 14 residues. The V gene's germline CDR1 is DFQATT and CDR2 SNEGSKA (reference sequence). CDR3 DNA sequence: TGCAGTGCTAGCAAAACAGTCTCTGGAAACACCATATATTTT. Its translation is CSASKTVSGNTIYF.

This clonotype came up once. The chain couples TRBV28 to TRBJ1-5; no definite D call. Germline values: CDR1 MDHEN, CDR2 SYDVKM. V lost 5 bases and J 7 bases, leaving 27 bases between the germline ends. CDR3 length: 18 amino acids. The CDR3 protein is CASSLPPPRVGSDQPQHF. CDR3 bases: TGTGCCAGCAGTCTTCCCCCTCCAAGGGTAGGGTCGGACCAGCCCCAGCATTTT.

CDR3 sequence: CSASAGVRNTGELFF. For the CDR3, the DNA is TGCAGTGCTAGCGCGGGAGTGAGGAACACCGGGGAGCTGTTTTTT. The chain links TRBV20-1 to TRBJ2-2; 7 bases map to TRBD2. Germline CDR1 reads DFQATT; CDR2 reads SNEGSKA (reference sequence). The V and J ends lost 3 bases and 1 base, in that order; junction bases with no gene match: 5. CDR3 length equals 15 residues.

The rearrangement links TRBV12-3 or TRBV12-4 to TRBJ2-7; 8 bases line up with TRBD1. The CDR3 runs 14 residues. J was trimmed by 5 bases and V by 6 bases; bases with no gene match: 9. CDR3 amino acids: CASRSDRGIDEQYF. For the CDR3, the DNA is TGTGCCAGCAGATCTGACAGGGGAATCGACGAGCAGTACTTC.

CDR3 amino acids: CASSSLWETQYF. DNA of the CDR3: TGTGCCAGCAGCTCACTTTGGGAGACCCAGTACTTC. The rearrangement joins TRBV7-9 to TRBJ2-5, with D uncertain. The CDR3 is 12 amino acids. Germline CDR1 SEHNR, CDR2 FQNEAQ (reference sequence). V gave up 4 bases and J gave up 5 bases, with 8 bases separating them.

V and J are TRBV9 and TRBJ1-1, with 8 bases lining up with TRBD1. The CDR3 spans 15 residues. V trimming: 4 bases; J trimming: 4 bases; junction bases outside the gene matches: 9. Germline-derived CDR1 and CDR2 are SGDLS and YYNGEE. This CDR3 is CASSLQGGRSTEAFF. The CDR3, as DNA: TGTGCCAGCAGCCTACAGGGGGGGAGGAGCACTGAAGCTTTCTTT.

CDR3 in amino acids: CASSGGLAGGTQYF. Here the CDR3 DNA reads TGTGCCAGCAGCGGGGGACTAGCGGGAGGTACGCAGTATTTT. The V call is TRBV12-3 or TRBV12-4, the J call TRBJ2-3; 15 bases line up with TRBD2. CDR3 length equals 14 residues. V lost 6 bases and J lost 8; bases outside the gene matches: 3.

This clonotype was counted at least ten times. The rearrangement joins TRBV6-6 to TRBJ2-3; 14 nucleotides align to TRBD2. The J segment lost 5 bases and the V segment lost 4 bases, leaving 8 bases of the junction unmatched. Looked up from germline, CDR1 is MNHNY and CDR2 is SVGAGI (reference sequence). The CDR3 has 17 residues. The CDR3 bases are TGTGCCAGCAGTTTCCGACTAGCGGGAGGGCCGGTAGATACGCAGTATTTT. Protein: CASSFRLAGGPVDTQYF.

This clonotype has ten or more counts. The chain uses TRBV20-1 and TRBJ2-3, with 10 bases aligning to TRBD2. The CDR3 covers 17 residues. CDR1 and CDR2 (germline): DFQATT, SNEGSKA (reference sequence). V trimming: 1 base; J trimming: 1 base; junction bases outside the gene matches: 8. CDR3 sequence: CSARAPSGRHGTDTQYF. CDR3 DNA sequence: TGCAGTGCTAGAGCGCCTAGCGGGAGACATGGCACAGATACGCAGTATTTT.

This chain links TRBV5-1 with TRBJ2-5, with 9 bases matching TRBD1. This CDR3 is built from 15 residues. Germline loops: CDR1 SGHRS, CDR2 YFSETQ. Trimming cost V 1 base and J 4 bases; bases outside gene matches: 5. CDR3 protein: CASSLIQGALETQYF. The CDR3, as DNA: TGCGCCAGCAGCTTGATACAGGGGGCTTTAGAGACCCAGTACTTC.

This rearrangement joins TRBV12-3 or TRBV12-4 to TRBJ2-7; the match to TRBD2 covers 11 bases. V was clipped by 6 bases and J by 0 bases; unmatched bases: 10. The CDR3 extends over 17 amino acids. The CDR3 is CASSQISGGDNSYEQYF. The CDR3 DNA follows: TGTGCCAGCAGCCAAATTAGCGGGGGGGATAACTCCTACGAGCAGTACTTC.